The 5 T cell receptor beta chains below all came from one sample that was sequenced in a study of beta chain features in type 1 diabetes. Notes on the study in general: Significant though moderate, a shortening of TCRB CDR3s appeared in all four CD4+ subsets of Type 1 diabetes patients.

Their specific antigens are unknown. The whole isolated RNA underwent reverse transcription, so sequencing captured expressed TCRB transcripts. Some clones are missing from TCRdb's copy, which holds only in-frame ones; the method was immunoSEQ multiplex PCR. The table records around 710,000 clones, under 15% of them present only once. The specimen was naive CD4+ T cells from blood. These receptors were obtained from a man between 25 and 39 years old with type 1 diabetes.

J is TRBJ1-3 and V is TRBV19; D is uncertain. The ends were cut back, 5 bases at V and 7 bases at J, with 21 bases in the middle. The CDR3 totals 16 residues. The V gene's germline CDR1 is LNHDA and CDR2 SQIVND (reference sequence). CDR3 residues: CASSSSSDPPLNTIYF. CDR3 DNA sequence: TGTGCCAGTAGTTCTAGCTCGGACCCCCCTCTTAACACCATATATTTT.

This clone was picked up a small number of times. This rearrangement joins TRBV5-1 to TRBJ2-7, with 9 positions matching TRBD1. The CDR3 runs 15 residues. V gave up 4 bases and J gave up 3 bases; unmatched junction bases: 8. Per the germline V gene, CDR1 is SGHRS and CDR2 is YFSETQ. CDR3 residues: CASSRSGTGLYEQYF. In DNA, the CDR3 is TGCGCCAGCAGCCGTTCCGGGACAGGGCTCTACGAGCAGTACTTC.

This clone has a handful of counts. In DNA, the CDR3 is TGTGCCAGCAGCCAAGATCTGACACATTTCGCGAACACCGGGGAGCTGTTTTTT. Its translation: CASSQDLTHFANTGELFF. The chain combines TRBV4-2 with TRBJ2-2; unclear D gene. V lost 0 bases and J 0 bases, leaving 14 bases between the germline ends. This CDR3 contains 18 residues. Germline CDR1 and CDR2: LGHNA and YNFKEQ.

V and J are TRBV27 and TRBJ1-6, with a weak D call TRBD1 (5 bases). The germline V and J ends were trimmed by 3 bases and 5 bases, with 8 bases remaining between them. CDR3 length equals 14 residues. Per the germline V gene, CDR1 is MNHEY and CDR2 is SMNVEV (reference sequence). The CDR3, as DNA: TGTGCCAGCAGTTTCCAGGGCGATAATTCACCCCTCCACTTT. Translation: CASSFQGDNSPLHF.

The table lists this clone with a few counts. V usage is TRBV9 and J usage is TRBJ2-7, with 8 bases lining up with TRBD2. With V trimmed by 0 bases and J by 5 bases, 7 bases remained unmatched. The CDR3 covers 15 residues. Germline V lookup: CDR1 SGDLS, CDR2 YYNGEE. The CDR3 sequence: CASSVGTSRGHEQYF. CDR3 nucleotides: TGTGCCAGCAGCGTAGGGACTAGCCGCGGTCACGAGCAGTACTTC.